This entry concerns a single T cell receptor beta chain. Its specificity is unknown. PCR was performed using 60 Vbeta and 13 Jbeta primers. TCRdb's copy holds only in-frame clones and misses some; the assay was immunoSEQ multiplex PCR. The profile shows roughly 200,000 clones, 76% of them singletons. This entry is derived from a study of cytomegalovirus exposure and HLA in healthy donors. Germline assignment: CDR1 SGHRS and CDR2 YFSETQ. The CDR3 consists of 15 residues. The J segment lost 5 bases and the V segment lost 4 bases, leaving 8 bases of the junction unmatched. Study findings and constraints: An analysis done earlier found most TCR beta V segments productive about 90% or about 30% of the time. In a later analysis, at a false discovery rate of 0.05, about 16,000 TCR beta sequences matched HLA alleles. A highly shared variant cluster was judged a likely technical artifact.

The sample consisted of PBMCs. This chain links TRBV5-1 with TRBJ1-1, with 10 bases fitting TRBD1. This receptor was identified in a man younger than 35 in good health and CMV-seronegative. Written as DNA, the CDR3 is TGCGCCAGCAGCGTAAGACAGGGGGCGCGGACTGAAGCTTTCTTT. Its protein is CASSVRQGARTEAFF.